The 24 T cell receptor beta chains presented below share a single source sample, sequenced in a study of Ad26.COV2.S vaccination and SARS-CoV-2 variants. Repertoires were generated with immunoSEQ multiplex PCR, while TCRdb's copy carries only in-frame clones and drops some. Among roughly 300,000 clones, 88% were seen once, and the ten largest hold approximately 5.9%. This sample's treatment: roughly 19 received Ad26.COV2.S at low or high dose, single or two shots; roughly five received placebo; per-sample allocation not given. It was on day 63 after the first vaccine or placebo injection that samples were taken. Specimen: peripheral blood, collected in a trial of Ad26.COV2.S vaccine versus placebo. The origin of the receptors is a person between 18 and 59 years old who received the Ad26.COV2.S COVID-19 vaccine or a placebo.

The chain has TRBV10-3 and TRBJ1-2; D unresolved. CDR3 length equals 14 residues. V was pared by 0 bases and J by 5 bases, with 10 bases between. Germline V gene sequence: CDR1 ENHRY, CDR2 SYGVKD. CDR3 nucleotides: TGTGCCATCAGTGAGTCCGAGACACAATATGGCTACACCTTC. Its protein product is CAISESETQYGYTF.

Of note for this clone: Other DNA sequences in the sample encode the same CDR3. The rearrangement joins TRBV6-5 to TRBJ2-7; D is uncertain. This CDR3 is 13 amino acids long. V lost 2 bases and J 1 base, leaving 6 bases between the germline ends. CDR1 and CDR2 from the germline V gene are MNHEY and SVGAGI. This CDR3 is CASSYRPSYEQYF. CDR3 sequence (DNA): TGTGCCAGCAGTTACCGACCGTCCTACGAGCAGTACTTC.

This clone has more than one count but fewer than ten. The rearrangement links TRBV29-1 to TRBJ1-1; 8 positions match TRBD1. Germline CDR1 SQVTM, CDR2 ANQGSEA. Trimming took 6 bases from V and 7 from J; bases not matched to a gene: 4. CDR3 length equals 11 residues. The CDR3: CSVLDRGEAFF. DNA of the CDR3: TGCAGCGTCCTTGACAGGGGTGAAGCTTTCTTT.

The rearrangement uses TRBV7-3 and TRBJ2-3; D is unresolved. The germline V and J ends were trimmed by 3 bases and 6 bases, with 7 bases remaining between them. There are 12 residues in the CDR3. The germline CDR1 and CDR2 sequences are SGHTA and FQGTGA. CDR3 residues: CASSFNADTQYF. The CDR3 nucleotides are TGTGCCAGCAGCTTCAACGCGGATACGCAGTATTTT.

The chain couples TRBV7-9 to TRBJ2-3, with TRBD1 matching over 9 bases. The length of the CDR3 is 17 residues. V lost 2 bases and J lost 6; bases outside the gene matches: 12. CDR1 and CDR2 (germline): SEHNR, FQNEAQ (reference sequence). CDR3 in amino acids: CASSLWGQGWGLDTQYF. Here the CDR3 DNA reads TGTGCCAGCAGCTTATGGGGACAGGGATGGGGTTTGGATACGCAGTATTTT. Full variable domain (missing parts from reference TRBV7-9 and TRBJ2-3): DTGVSQNPRHKITKRGQNVTFRCDPISEHNRLYWYRQTLGQGPEFLTYFQNEAQLEKSRLLSDRFSAERPKGSFSTLEIQRTEQGDSAMYLCASSLWGQGWGLDTQYFGPGTRLTVL.

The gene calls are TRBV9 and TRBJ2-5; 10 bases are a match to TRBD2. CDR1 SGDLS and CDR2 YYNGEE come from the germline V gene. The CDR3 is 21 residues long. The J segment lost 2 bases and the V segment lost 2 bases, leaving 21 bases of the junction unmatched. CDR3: CASSVRPPRLAGGTLQETQYF. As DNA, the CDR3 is TGTGCCAGCAGCGTCCGCCCCCCGAGACTAGCGGGCGGTACCTTACAAGAGACCCAGTACTTC. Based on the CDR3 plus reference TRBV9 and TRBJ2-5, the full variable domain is DSGVTQTPKHLITATGQRVTLRCSPRSGDLSVYWYQQSLDQGLQFLIQYYNGEERAKGNILERFSAQQFPDLHSELNLSSLELGDSALYFCASSVRPPRLAGGTLQETQYFGPGTRLLVL.

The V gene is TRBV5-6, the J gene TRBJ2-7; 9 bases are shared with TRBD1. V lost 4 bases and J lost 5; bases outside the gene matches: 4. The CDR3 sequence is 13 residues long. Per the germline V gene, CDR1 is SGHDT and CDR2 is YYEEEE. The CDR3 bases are TGTGCCAGCAGCCTGGACAGGGGCAACGAGCAGTACTTC. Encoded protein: CASSLDRGNEQYF. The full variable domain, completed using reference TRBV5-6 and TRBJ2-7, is DAGVTQSPTHLIKTRGQQVTLRCSPKSGHDTVSWYQQALGQGPQFIFQYYEEEERQRGNFPDRFSGHQFPNYSSELNVNALLLGDSALYLCASSLDRGNEQYFGPGTRLTVT.

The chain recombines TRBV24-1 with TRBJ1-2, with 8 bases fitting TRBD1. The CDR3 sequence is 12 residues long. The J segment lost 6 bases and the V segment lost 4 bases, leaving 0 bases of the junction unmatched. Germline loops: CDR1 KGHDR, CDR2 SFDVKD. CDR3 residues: CATSDRGHGYTF. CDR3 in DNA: TGTGCCACCAGTGACAGGGGGCATGGCTACACCTTC.

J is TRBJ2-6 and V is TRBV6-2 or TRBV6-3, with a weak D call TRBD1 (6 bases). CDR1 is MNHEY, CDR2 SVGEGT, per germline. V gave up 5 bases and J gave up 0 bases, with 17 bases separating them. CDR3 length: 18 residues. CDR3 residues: CASSRPTRTVSGANVLTF. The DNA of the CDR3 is TGTGCCAGCAGTCGGCCTACTCGGACAGTCTCTGGGGCCAACGTCCTGACTTTC.

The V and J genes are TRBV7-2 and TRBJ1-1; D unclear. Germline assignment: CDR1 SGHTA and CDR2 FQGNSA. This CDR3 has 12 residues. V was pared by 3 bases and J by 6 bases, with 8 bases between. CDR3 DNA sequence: TGTGCCAGCAGCTTTCCGGGTGCTGAAGCTTTCTTT. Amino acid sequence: CASSFPGAEAFF.

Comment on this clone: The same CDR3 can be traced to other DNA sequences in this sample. Here the CDR3 DNA reads TGTGCCAGCAGCCTCCAAGAGACCCAGTACTTC. Translating it yields CASSLQETQYF. The chain recombines TRBV7-9 with TRBJ2-5, with no clear D. Trimming took 5 bases from V and 1 from J, leaving 2 bases between them. The V gene's germline CDR1 is SEHNR and CDR2 FQNEAQ (reference sequence). The CDR3 is 11 residues long.

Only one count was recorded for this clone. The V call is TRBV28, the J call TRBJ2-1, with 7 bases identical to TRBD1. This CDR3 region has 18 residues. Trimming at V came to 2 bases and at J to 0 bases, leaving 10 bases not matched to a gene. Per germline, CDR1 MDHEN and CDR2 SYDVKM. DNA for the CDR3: TGTGCCAGCAGTTTAGGTCGGACAGGTATGAGCTCCTACAATGAGCAGTTCTTC. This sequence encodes CASSLGRTGMSSYNEQFF.

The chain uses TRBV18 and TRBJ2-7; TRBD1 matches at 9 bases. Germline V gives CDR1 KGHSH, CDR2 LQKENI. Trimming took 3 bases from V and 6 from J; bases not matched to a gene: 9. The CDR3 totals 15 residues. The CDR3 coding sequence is TGTGCCAGCTCACCTGGGCCGGGACAGGGTGGCGAGCAGTACTTC. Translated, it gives CASSPGPGQGGEQYF.

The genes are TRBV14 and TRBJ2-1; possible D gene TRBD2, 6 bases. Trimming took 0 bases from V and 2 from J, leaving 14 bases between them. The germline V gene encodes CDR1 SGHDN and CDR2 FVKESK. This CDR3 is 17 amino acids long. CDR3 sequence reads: CASSQDLGLATYNEQFF. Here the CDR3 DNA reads TGTGCCAGCAGCCAAGATTTAGGTCTAGCGACCTACAATGAGCAGTTCTTC.

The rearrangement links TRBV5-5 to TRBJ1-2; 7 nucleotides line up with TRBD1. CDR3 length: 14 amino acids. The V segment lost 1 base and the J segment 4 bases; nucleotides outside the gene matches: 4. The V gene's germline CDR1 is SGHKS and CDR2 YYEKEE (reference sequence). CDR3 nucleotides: TGTGCCAGCAGCTTGATCCGGGACAGCTATGGCTACACCTTC. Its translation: CASSLIRDSYGYTF.

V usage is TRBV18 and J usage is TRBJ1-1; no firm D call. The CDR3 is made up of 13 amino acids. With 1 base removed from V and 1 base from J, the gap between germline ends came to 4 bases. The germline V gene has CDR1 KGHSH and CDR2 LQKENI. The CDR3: CASSPQTNTEAFF. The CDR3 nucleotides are TGTGCCAGCTCACCACAGACGAACACTGAAGCTTTCTTT.

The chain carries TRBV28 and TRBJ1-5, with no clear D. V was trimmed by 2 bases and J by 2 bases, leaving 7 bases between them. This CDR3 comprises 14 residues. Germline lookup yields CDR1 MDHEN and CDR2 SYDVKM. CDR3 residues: CASSLGRGNQPQHF. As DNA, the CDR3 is TGTGCCAGCAGTTTAGGTAGGGGCAATCAGCCCCAGCATTTT.

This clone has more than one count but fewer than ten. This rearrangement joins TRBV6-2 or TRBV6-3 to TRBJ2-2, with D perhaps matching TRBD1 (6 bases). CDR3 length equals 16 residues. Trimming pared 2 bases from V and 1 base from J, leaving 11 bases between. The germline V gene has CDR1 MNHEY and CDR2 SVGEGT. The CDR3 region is CASSYPDRRNTGELFF. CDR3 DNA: TGTGCCAGCAGTTACCCTGACAGGAGGAACACCGGGGAGCTGTTTTTT.

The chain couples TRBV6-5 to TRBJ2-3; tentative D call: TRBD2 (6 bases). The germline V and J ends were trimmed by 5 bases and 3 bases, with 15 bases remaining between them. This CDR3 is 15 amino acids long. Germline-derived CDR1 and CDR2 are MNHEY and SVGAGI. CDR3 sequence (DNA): TGTGCCAGCAGTAGGGGAGGAGTGGGAACAGATACGCAGTATTTT. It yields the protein CASSRGGVGTDTQYF.

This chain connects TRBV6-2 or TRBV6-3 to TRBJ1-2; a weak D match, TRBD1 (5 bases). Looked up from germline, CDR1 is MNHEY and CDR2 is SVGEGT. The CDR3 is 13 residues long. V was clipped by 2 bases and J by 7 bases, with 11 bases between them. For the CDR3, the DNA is TGTGCCAGCAGTTACAATGTGGGGACTGGCTACACCTTC. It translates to CASSYNVGTGYTF.

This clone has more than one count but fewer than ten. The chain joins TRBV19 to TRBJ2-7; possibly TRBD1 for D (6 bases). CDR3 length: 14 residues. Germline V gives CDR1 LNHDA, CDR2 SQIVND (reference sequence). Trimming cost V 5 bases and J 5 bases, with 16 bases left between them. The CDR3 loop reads CASSVPGQTNEQYF. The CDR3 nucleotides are TGTGCCAGTAGTGTACCGGGACAAACGAACGAGCAGTACTTC.

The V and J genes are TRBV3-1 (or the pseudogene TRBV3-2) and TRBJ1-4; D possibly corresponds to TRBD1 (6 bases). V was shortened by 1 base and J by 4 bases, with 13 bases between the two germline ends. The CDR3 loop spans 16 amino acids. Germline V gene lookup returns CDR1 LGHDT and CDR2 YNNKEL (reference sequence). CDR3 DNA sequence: TGTGCCAGCAGCCAAGGGACAGCGTCTGTTAATGAAAAACTGTTTTTT. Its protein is CASSQGTASVNEKLFF.

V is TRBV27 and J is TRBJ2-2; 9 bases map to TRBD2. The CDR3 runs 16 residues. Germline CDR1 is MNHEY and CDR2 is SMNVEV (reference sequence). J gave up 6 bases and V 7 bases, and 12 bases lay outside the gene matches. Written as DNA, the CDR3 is TGTGCCAGCAACCCAGAAGGCGGGAGGGCCTCCGGGGAGCTGTTTTTT. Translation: CASNPEGGRASGELFF.

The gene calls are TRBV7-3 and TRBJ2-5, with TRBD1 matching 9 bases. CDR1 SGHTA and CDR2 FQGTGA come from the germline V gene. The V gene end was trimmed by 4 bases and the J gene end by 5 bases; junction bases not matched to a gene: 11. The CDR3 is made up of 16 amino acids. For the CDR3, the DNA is TGTGCCAGCAGCTCGGCGACAGGGGGGGCGATGGAGACCCAGTACTTC. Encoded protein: CASSSATGGAMETQYF. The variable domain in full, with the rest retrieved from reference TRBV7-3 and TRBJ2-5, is GAGVSQTPSNKVTEKGKYVELRCDPISGHTALYWYRQSLGQGPEFLIYFQGTGAADDSGLPNDRFFAVRPEGSVSTLKIQRTERGDSAVYLCASSSATGGAMETQYFGPGTRLLVL.